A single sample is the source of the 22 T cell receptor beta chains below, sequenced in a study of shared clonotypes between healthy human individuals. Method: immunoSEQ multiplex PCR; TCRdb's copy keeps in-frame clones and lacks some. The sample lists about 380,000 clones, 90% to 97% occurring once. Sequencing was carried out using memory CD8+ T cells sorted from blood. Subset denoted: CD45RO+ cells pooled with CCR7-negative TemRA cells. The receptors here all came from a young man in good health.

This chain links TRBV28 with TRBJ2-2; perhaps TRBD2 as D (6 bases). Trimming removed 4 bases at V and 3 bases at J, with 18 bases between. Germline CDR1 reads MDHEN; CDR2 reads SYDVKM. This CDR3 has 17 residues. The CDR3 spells CASSSPASREDTGELFF. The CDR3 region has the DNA TGTGCCAGCAGTTCCCCCGCGTCGAGGGAGGACACCGGGGAGCTGTTTTTT. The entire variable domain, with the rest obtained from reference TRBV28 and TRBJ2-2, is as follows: DVKVTQSSRYLVKRTGEKVFLECVQDMDHENMFWYRQDPGLGLRLIYFSYDVKMKEKGDIPEGYSVSREKKERFSLILESASTNQTSMYLCASSSPASREDTGELFFGEGSRLTVL.

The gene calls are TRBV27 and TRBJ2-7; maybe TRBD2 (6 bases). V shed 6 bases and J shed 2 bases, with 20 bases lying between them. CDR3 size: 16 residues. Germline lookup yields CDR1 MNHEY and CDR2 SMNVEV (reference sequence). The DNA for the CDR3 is TGTGCCAGCAGCCCCCTCGGTCTAGCGCTAACCTACGAGCAGTACTTC. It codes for CASSPLGLALTYEQYF.

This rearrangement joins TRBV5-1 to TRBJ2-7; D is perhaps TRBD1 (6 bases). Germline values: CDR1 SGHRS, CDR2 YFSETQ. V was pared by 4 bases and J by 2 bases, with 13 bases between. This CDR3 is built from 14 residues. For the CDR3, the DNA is TGCGCCAGCAGCCCCTGGGGGCCCACCTACGAGCAGTACTTC. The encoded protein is CASSPWGPTYEQYF.

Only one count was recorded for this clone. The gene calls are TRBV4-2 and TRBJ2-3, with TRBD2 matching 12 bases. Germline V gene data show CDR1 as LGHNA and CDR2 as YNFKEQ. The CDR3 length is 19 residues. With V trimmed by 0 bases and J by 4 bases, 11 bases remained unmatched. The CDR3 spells CASSQDPRLLAGGADTQYF. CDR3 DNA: TGTGCCAGCAGCCAAGATCCCCGACTACTAGCGGGAGGTGCAGATACGCAGTATTTT.

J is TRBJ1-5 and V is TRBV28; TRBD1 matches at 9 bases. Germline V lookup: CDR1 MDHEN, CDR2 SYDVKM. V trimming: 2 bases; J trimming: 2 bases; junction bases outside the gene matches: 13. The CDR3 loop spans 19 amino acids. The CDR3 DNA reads TGTGCCAGCAGTTTACGAGTGGGGACAGGGCTGGTTCGCAATCAGCCCCAGCATTTT. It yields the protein CASSLRVGTGLVRNQPQHF.

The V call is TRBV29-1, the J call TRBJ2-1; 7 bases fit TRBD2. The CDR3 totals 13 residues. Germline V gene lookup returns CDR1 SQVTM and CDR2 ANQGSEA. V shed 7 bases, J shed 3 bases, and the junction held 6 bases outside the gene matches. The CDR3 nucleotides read TGCAGCGGCAGGACTAGTGGCTACAATGAGCAGTTCTTC. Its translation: CSGRTSGYNEQFF.

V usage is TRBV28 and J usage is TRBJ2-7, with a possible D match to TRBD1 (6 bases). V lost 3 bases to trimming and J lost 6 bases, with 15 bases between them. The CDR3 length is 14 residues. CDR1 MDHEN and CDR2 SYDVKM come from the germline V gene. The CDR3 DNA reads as TGTGCCAGCAGTTTGCCAGGGGCAGGGGTCGAGCAGTACTTC. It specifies CASSLPGAGVEQYF. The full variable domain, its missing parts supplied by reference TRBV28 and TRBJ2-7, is DVKVTQSSRYLVKRTGEKVFLECVQDMDHENMFWYRQDPGLGLRLIYFSYDVKMKEKGDIPEGYSVSREKKERFSLILESASTNQTSMYLCASSLPGAGVEQYFGPGTRLTVT.

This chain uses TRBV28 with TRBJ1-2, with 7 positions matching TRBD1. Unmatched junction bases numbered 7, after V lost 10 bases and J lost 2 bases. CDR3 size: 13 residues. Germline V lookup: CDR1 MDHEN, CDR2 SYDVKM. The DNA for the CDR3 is TGTGCCACGGGGGGACAGCCCAACTATGGCTACACCTTC. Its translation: CATGGQPNYGYTF.

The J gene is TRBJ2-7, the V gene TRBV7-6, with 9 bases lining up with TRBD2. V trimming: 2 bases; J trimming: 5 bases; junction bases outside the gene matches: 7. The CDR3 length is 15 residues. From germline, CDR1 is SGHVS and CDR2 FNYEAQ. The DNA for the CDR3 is TGTGCCAGCAGCTTAAGGGCGGGAGGGCCTCACGAGCAGTACTTC. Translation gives CASSLRAGGPHEQYF.

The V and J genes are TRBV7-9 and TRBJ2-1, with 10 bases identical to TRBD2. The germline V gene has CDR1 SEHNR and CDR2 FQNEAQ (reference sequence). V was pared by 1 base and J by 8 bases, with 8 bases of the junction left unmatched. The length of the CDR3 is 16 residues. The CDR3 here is CASSLGGTSGKDEQFF. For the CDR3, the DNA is TGTGCCAGCAGCTTAGGGGGCACTAGCGGGAAGGATGAGCAGTTCTTC. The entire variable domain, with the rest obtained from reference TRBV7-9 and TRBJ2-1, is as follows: DTGVSQNPRHKITKRGQNVTFRCDPISEHNRLYWYRQTLGQGPEFLTYFQNEAQLEKSRLLSDRFSAERPKGSFSTLEIQRTEQGDSAMYLCASSLGGTSGKDEQFFGPGTRLTVL.

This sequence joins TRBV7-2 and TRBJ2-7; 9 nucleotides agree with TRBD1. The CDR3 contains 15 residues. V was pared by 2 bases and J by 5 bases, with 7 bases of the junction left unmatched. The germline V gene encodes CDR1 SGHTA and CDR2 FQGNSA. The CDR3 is CASSLLGQGYNEQYF. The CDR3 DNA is TGTGCCAGCAGCTTACTCGGACAGGGGTATAACGAGCAGTACTTC.

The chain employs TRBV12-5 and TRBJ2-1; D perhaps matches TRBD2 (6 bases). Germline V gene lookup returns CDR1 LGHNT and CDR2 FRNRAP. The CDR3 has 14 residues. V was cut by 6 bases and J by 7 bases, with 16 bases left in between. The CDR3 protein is CASGPLRGKNEQFF. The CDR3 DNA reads TGTGCTAGTGGCCCCTTGCGGGGTAAGAATGAGCAGTTCTTC. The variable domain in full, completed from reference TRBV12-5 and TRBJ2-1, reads DARVTQTPRHKVTEMGQEVTMRCQPILGHNTVFWYRQTMMQGLELLAYFRNRAPLDDSGMPKDRFSAEMPDATLATLKIQPSEPRDSAVYFCASGPLRGKNEQFFGPGTRLTVL.

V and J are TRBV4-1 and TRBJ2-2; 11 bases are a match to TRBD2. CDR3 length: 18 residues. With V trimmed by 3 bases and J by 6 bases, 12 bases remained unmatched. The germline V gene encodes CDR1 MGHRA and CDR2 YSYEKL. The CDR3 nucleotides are TGCGCCAGCAGCCACCCTCTGTTAGCGGGAGGGCGATCCGGGGAGCTGTTTTTT. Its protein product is CASSHPLLAGGRSGELFF.

The CDR3: CASRWGGNTYEQYF. CDR3 in DNA: TGTGCCTCTCGGTGGGGCGGTAATACCTACGAGCAGTACTTC. The gene calls are TRBV30 and TRBJ2-7; tentative D call: TRBD1 (5 bases). Trimming shortened V by 7 bases and J by 2 bases, and 18 bases separated the two germline ends. The CDR3 length is 14 residues. The V gene's germline CDR1 is GTSNPN and CDR2 SVGIG (reference sequence).

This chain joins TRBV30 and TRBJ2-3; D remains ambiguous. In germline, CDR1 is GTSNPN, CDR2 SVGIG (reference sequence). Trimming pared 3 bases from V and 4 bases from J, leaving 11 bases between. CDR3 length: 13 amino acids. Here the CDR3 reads CAWRLGFADTQYF. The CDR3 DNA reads TGTGCCTGGAGGTTGGGGTTTGCAGATACGCAGTATTTT.

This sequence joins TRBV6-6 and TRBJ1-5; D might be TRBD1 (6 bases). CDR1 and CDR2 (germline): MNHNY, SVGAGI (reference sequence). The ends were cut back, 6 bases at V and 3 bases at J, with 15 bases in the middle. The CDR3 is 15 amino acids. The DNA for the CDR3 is TGTGCCAGCAGCTCGACAGGCTCGGTCAATCAGCCCCAGCATTTT. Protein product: CASSSTGSVNQPQHF.

As DNA, the CDR3 is TGTGCCAGCAGCTTCCGGACAAAAGCCAAAAACATTCAGTACTTC. This codes for CASSFRTKAKNIQYF. The chain recombines TRBV13 with TRBJ2-4, with a possible D match to TRBD1 (5 bases). Trimming took 3 bases from V and 0 from J, leaving 9 bases between them. Per the germline V gene, CDR1 is PRHDT and CDR2 is FYEKMQ (reference sequence). The CDR3 covers 15 residues.

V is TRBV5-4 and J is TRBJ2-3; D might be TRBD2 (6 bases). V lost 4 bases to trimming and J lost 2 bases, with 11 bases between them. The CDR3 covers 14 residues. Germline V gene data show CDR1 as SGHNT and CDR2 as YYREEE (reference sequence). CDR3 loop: CASSPRDHTDTQYF. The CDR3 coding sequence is TGTGCCAGCAGCCCGCGGGACCACACAGATACGCAGTATTTT.

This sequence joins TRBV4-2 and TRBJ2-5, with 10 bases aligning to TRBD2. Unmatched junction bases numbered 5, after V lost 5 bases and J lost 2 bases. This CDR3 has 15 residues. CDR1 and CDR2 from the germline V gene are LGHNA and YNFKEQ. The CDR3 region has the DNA TGTGCCAGCAGCGACGGACTAGCGGATCAAGAGACCCAGTACTTC. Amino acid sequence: CASSDGLADQETQYF.

This chain's CDR3 is CASSRGRETQYF. The CDR3 bases are TGTGCCAGCAGTCGGGGGAGGGAGACCCAGTACTTC. The chain is built from TRBV6-5 and TRBJ2-5, with a tentative D call TRBD2 (6 bases). CDR3 length equals 12 residues. The V end lost 5 bases, the J end lost 5 bases, and 9 bases lay between the germline ends. Germline V gene sequence: CDR1 MNHEY, CDR2 SVGAGI.

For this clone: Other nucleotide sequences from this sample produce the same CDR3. The chain's CDR3 is CASSQALQETQYF. The CDR3, as DNA: TGCGCCAGCAGCCAGGCTCTCCAAGAGACCCAGTACTTC. This sequence joins TRBV4-1 and TRBJ2-5; no clear D. CDR1 MGHRA and CDR2 YSYEKL come from the germline V gene. V lost 3 bases, J lost 1 base, and 6 bases lay in between. CDR3 length: 13 residues.

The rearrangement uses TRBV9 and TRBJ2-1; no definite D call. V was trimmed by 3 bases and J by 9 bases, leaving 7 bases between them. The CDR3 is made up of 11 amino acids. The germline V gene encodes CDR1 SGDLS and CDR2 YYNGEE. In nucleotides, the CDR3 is TGTGCCAGCAGCGCATCGGGTGAGCAGTTCTTC. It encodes CASSASGEQFF.